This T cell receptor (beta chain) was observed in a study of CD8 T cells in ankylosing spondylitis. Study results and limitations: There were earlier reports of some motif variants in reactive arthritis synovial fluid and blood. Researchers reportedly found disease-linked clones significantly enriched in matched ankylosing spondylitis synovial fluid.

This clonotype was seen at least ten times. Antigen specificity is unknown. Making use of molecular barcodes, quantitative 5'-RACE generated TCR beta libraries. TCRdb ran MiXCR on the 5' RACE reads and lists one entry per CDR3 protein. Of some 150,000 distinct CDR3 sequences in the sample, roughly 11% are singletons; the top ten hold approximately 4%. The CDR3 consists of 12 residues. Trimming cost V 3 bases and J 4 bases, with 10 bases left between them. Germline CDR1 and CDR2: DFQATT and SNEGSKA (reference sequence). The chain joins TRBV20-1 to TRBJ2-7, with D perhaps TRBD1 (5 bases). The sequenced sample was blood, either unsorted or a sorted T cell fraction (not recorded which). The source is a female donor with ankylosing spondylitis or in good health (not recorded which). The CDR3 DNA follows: TGCAGTGCTAGCCGACAGAATTACGAGCAGTACTTC. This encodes CSASRQNYEQYF.